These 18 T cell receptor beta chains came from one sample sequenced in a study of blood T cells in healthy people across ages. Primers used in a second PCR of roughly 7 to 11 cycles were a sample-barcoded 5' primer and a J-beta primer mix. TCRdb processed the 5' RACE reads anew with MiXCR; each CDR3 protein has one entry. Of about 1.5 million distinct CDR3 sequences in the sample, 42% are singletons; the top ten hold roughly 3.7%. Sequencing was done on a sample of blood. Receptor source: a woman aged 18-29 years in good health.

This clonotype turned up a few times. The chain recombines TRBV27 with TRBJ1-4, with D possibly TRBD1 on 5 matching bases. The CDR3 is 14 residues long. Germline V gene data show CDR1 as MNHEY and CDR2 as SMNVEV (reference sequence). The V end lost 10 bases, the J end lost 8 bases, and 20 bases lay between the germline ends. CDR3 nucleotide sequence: TGTGCCACCGGGACCGACAAGGGTCGGGAAAAACTGTTTTTT. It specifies CATGTDKGREKLFF.

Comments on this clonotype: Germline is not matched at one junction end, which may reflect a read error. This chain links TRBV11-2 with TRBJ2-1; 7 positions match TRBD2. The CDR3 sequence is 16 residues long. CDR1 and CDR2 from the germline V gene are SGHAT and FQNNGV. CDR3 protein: CASSLWRLAENNEQFF. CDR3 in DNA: TGTGCCAGCAGCTTATGGCGCCTAGCGGAAAACAACGAGCAGTTCTTC.

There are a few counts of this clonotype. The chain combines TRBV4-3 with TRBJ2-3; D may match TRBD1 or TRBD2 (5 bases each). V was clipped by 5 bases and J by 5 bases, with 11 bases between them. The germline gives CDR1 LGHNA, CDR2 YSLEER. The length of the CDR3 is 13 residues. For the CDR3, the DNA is TGCGCCAGCAGCGGGTTGAGGGGAGATACGCAGTATTTT. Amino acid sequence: CASSGLRGDTQYF.

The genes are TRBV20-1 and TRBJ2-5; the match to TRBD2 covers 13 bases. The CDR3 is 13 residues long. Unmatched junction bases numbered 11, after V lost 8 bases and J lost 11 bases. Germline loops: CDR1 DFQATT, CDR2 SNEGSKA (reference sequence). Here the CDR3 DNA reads TGCAGTAAGGGACTAGCGGGAATTAGTGAGCAGTACTTC. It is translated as CSKGLAGISEQYF.

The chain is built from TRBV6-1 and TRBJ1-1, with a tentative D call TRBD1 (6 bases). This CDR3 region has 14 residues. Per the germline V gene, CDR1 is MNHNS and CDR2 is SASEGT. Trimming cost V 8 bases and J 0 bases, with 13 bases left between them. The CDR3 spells CASHEGGLNTEAFF. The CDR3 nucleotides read TGTGCCAGCCACGAGGGGGGTCTGAACACTGAAGCTTTCTTT.

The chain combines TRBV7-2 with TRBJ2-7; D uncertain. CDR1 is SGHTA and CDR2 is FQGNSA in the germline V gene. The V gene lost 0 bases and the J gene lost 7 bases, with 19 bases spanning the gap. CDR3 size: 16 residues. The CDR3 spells CASSLATGGTYNEQYF. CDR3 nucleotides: TGTGCCAGCAGCTTAGCGACTGGCGGAACCTACAATGAGCAGTACTTC. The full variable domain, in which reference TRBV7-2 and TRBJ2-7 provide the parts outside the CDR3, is GAGVSQSPSNKVTEKGKDVELRCDPISGHTALYWYRQSLGQGLEFLIYFQGNSAPDKSGLPSDRFSAERTGGSVSTLTIQRTQQEDSAVYLCASSLATGGTYNEQYFGPGTRLTVT.

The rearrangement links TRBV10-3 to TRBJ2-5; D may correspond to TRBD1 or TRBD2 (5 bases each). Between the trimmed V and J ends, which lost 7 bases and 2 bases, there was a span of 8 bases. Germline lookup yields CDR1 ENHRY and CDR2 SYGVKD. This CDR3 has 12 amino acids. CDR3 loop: CAINGGQETQYF. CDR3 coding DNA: TGTGCCATCAATGGGGGTCAAGAGACCCAGTACTTC.

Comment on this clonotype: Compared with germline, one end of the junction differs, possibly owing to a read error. CDR3 sequence: CASSPPRGNTEALF. The DNA for the CDR3 is TGTGCCAGCAGCCCGCCCCGAGGAAACACGGAAGCTTTGTTT. The chain couples TRBV7-9 to TRBJ1-1; D gene unclear. The V gene's germline CDR1 is SEHNR and CDR2 FQNEAQ (reference sequence). The CDR3 sequence is 14 residues long.

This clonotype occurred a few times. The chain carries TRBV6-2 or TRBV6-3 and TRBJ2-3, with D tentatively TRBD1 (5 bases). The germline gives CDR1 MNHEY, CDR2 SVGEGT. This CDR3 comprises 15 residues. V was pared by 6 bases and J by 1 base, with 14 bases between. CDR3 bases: TGTGCCAGCAGGCTCAGGGCCTACGGCACAGATACGCAGTATTTT. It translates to CASRLRAYGTDTQYF.

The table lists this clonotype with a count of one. The CDR3 protein is CASSPEGVGTQYF. Here the CDR3 DNA reads TGTGCCAGCAGCCCGGAGGGCGTCGGGACGCAGTATTTT. The chain recombines TRBV6-6 with TRBJ2-3, with D possibly matching TRBD2 (6 bases). CDR1 MNHNY and CDR2 SVGAGI come from the germline V gene (reference sequence). Trimming took 6 bases from V and 9 from J, leaving 16 bases between them. This CDR3 is 13 amino acids long.

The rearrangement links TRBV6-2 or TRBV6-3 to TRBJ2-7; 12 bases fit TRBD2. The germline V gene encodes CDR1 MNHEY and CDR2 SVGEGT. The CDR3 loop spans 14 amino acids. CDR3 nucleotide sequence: TGTGCTACTAGACTAGCGGGAGTTTCCTACGAGCAGTACTTC. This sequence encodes CATRLAGVSYEQYF.

CDR3 DNA sequence: TGCAGCGTTGAGTTCGGGACAGGGGGATACGAGCAGTACTTC. Protein: CSVEFGTGGYEQYF. The chain uses TRBV29-1 and TRBJ2-7; 11 bases match TRBD1. CDR3 size: 14 residues. Germline V lookup: CDR1 SQVTM, CDR2 ANQGSEA. Trimming took 3 bases from V and 4 from J; bases not matched to a gene: 5.

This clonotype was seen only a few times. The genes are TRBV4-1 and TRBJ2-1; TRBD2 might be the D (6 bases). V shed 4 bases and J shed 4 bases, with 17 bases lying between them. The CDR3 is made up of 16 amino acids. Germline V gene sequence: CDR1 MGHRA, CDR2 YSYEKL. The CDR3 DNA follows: TGCGCCAGCAGCCGCGGATGGAGGGGACGGTACAATGAGCAGTTCTTC. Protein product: CASSRGWRGRYNEQFF.

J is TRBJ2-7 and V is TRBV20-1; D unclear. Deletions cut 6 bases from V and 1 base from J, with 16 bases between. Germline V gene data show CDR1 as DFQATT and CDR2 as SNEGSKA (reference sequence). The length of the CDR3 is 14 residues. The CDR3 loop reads CSATKMTPSYEQYF. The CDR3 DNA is TGCAGTGCCACAAAGATGACCCCATCCTACGAGCAGTACTTC.

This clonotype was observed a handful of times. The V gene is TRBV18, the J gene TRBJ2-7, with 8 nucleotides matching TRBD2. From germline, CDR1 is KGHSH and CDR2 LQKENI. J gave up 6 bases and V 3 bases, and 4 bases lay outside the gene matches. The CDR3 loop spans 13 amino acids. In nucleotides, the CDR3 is TGTGCCAGCTCACCTTATCGGGAGGGCGAGCAGTACTTC. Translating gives CASSPYREGEQYF.

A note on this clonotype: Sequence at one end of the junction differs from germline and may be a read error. CDR3 protein: CAGSLARPEAFF. The CDR3 DNA is TGTGCCGGCAGCTTAGCTCGCCCTGAAGCTTTCTTT. The V gene is TRBV7-2, the J gene TRBJ1-1; no firm D call. The CDR3 is made up of 12 amino acids. Germline CDR1 is SGHTA and CDR2 is FQGNSA.

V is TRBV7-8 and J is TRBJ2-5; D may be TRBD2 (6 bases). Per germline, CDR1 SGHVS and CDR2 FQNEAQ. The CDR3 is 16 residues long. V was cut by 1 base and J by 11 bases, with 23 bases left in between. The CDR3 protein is CASSLGRDWPYNEQYF. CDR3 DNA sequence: TGTGCCAGCAGCTTAGGAAGGGACTGGCCTTACAATGAGCAGTACTTC. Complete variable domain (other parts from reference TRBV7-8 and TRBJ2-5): GAGVSQSPRYKVAKRGQDVALRCDPISGHVSLFWYQQALGQGPEFLTYFQNEAQLDKSGLPSDRFFAERPEGSVSTLKIQRTQQEDSAVYLCASSLGRDWPYNEQYFGPGTRLLVL.

This CDR3 reads CASASWGRETQYF. As DNA, the CDR3 is TGTGCCAGCGCCAGCTGGGGGCGAGAGACCCAGTACTTC. The chain combines TRBV2 with TRBJ2-7; D may be TRBD1 (6 bases). With the DNA end fitting TRBJ2-5 better, the J assignment may be wrong. CDR1 SNHLY and CDR2 FYNNEI come from the germline V gene. CDR3 length equals 13 residues.